Sequencing of this T cell receptor (beta chain) was carried out in a study of radiation and T cells in renal cell carcinoma. Across the whole study: Nephrectomy followed 15 Gy stereotactic body radiation by 4 weeks.

Time point: blood 2 weeks post-SBRT. The treatment: 15 Gy SBRT to primary tumor, nephrectomy 4 weeks later. The protocol was immunoSEQ multiplex PCR, while the TCRdb copy is restricted to in-frame clones and leaves out a portion. There are just over 150,000 clones in the sample; approximately 86% occur only once, and 10% to 15% lies in the top ten. Study-level results: Baseline intratumoral clonotype presence is unknown without pretreatment biopsies.

About this clone itself: Antigen specificity is unknown.

CDR1 and CDR2 from the germline V gene are SEHNR and FQNEAQ (reference sequence). V dropped 0 bases and J dropped 1 base, with 9 bases sitting between them. The CDR3 spans 16 residues. Sequenced material: blood, taken from a patient whose treatment included radiotherapy and nephrectomy. The chain links TRBV7-9 to TRBJ1-4; D is uncertain. This TCR came from a woman in her 50s with renal cell carcinoma. DNA of the CDR3: TGTGCCAGCAGCTTAGCACCTCGGAGAACTAATGAAAAACTGTTTTTT. This codes for CASSLAPRRTNEKLFF.